The 25 T cell receptor beta chains given below trace back to one sample, sequenced in a study of T cell responses to AZD1222 COVID-19 vaccine. Sequencing was performed with immunoSEQ multiplex PCR; in TCRdb, only in-frame clones are kept and a portion is missing. Of about 200,000 clones in the sample, roughly 92% were seen once. The source material was peripheral blood, sampled 28 days after the second AZD1222 dose. The source is an adult who received the AZD1222 COVID-19 vaccine.

The chain recombines TRBV10-1 with TRBJ1-2; tentatively, D is TRBD1 (6 bases). This CDR3 comprises 13 residues. V lost 5 bases and J 2 bases, leaving 9 bases between the germline ends. Germline V gene data show CDR1 as WNHNN and CDR2 as SYGVQD (reference sequence). The CDR3: CASSPDRNYGYTF. For the CDR3, the DNA is TGCGCCAGCAGTCCCGACAGGAACTATGGCTACACCTTC.

This chain links TRBV2 with TRBJ1-6; D gene uncertain. This CDR3 has 14 amino acids. Trimming left V 0 bases short and J 10 bases short, with 10 bases between. Germline values: CDR1 SNHLY, CDR2 FYNNEI. CDR3 sequence reads: CASSEARDGSPLHF. CDR3 DNA: TGTGCCAGCAGTGAAGCGCGGGATGGGTCACCCCTCCACTTT.

CDR3 coding DNA: TGTGCCAGCAGTCCCTGGACTAGCGGGGAAGAGACCCAGTACTTC. This encodes CASSPWTSGEETQYF. V gene TRBV6-5 combines with J gene TRBJ2-5, with TRBD2 identical over 12 bases. The CDR3 spans 15 residues. Germline V gives CDR1 MNHEY, CDR2 SVGAGI. The ends lost 5 bases at V and 3 bases at J; junction bases unmatched: 4.

V and J are TRBV2 and TRBJ1-3; no clear D. Between the trimmed V and J ends, which lost 2 bases and 1 base, there was a span of 9 bases. Germline V gene lookup returns CDR1 SNHLY and CDR2 FYNNEI. The CDR3 has 15 residues. CDR3 residues: CASSEQSLSGNTIYF. DNA of the CDR3: TGTGCCAGCAGTGAACAGAGCCTATCTGGAAACACCATATATTTT.

The chain is built from TRBV7-9 and TRBJ2-7; the D gene is possibly TRBD2 (6 bases). Germline V gene lookup returns CDR1 SEHNR and CDR2 FQNEAQ (reference sequence). The CDR3 totals 15 residues. Trimming stripped 0 bases from V and 3 bases from J, with 12 bases between. The CDR3, as DNA: TGTGCCAGCAGCTTAGCGGAGGGCAGAATCTACGAGCAGTACTTC. Residues: CASSLAEGRIYEQYF.

The J gene is TRBJ2-1, the V gene TRBV29-1; 8 bases line up with TRBD1. The trim removed 6 bases at V and 8 bases at J, leaving 12 bases unmatched. The germline V gene has CDR1 SQVTM and CDR2 ANQGSEA. The CDR3 totals 14 residues. The CDR3 bases are TGCAGCGTCCCCCCGGGACAGGTGAAAGATGAGCAGTTCTTC. Encoded protein: CSVPPGQVKDEQFF.

This clone was observed a single time. This chain joins TRBV19 and TRBJ1-5; a possible D gene is TRBD1 (5 bases). Trimming cost V 7 bases and J 6 bases, with 13 bases left between them. CDR3 length equals 13 residues. The germline gives CDR1 LNHDA, CDR2 SQIVND (reference sequence). This chain's CDR3 is CASTGRGIQPQHF. CDR3 DNA sequence: TGTGCCAGTACAGGGAGAGGTATTCAGCCCCAGCATTTT.

In its sample, this clone was seen a few times. J is TRBJ1-5 and V is TRBV6-5, with D possibly matching TRBD1 (6 bases). The CDR3 has 12 residues. Germline lookup yields CDR1 MNHEY and CDR2 SVGAGI. V was pared by 7 bases and J by 8 bases, with 12 bases between. Here the CDR3 reads CASNSGVKPQHF. The CDR3 DNA is TGTGCCAGCAATTCAGGGGTAAAGCCCCAGCATTTT.

V and J are TRBV6-5 and TRBJ2-6; the D is unclear. The CDR3 is made up of 16 amino acids. Germline V gene lookup returns CDR1 MNHEY and CDR2 SVGAGI. Trimming pared 2 bases from V and 0 bases from J, leaving 8 bases between. The DNA of the CDR3 is TGTGCCAGCAGTTACGCCCAAAGCTCTGGGGCCAACGTCCTGACTTTC. It yields the protein CASSYAQSSGANVLTF.

This clone was detected once. The chain combines TRBV19 with TRBJ1-5; D perhaps matches TRBD1 (5 bases). CDR1 is LNHDA, CDR2 SQIVND, per germline (reference sequence). The CDR3 has 16 amino acids. V lost 7 bases to trimming and J lost 2 bases, with 18 bases between them. CDR3 protein: CASNNSTREGNQPQHF. The DNA for the CDR3 is TGTGCCAGTAATAATAGTACCAGGGAAGGCAATCAGCCCCAGCATTTT.

This clone showed up just once. The genes are TRBV29-1 and TRBJ1-2, with no clear D. Between the trimmed V and J ends, which lost 4 bases and 6 bases, there was a span of 9 bases. This CDR3 is 11 amino acids long. Per the germline V gene, CDR1 is SQVTM and CDR2 is ANQGSEA. CDR3 in DNA: TGCAGCGTTGGGGAAAAGGATGGCTACACCTTC. It translates to CSVGEKDGYTF.

The V and J genes are TRBV6-1 and TRBJ1-4; a possible D gene is TRBD1 (6 bases). In germline, CDR1 is MNHNS, CDR2 SASEGT. Trimming shortened V by 2 bases and J by 0 bases, and 16 bases separated the two germline ends. This CDR3 comprises 18 residues. In DNA form, the CDR3 reads TGTGCCAGCAGTGAAAGGTGGCAGGGGTTCGCAACTAATGAAAAACTGTTTTTT. Protein sequence: CASSERWQGFATNEKLFF.

The V gene is TRBV10-1, the J gene TRBJ1-4; D remains unclear. V gave up 6 bases and J gave up 7 bases, with 18 bases separating them. Germline-derived CDR1 and CDR2 are WNHNN and SYGVQD (reference sequence). The CDR3 is made up of 15 amino acids. The CDR3 DNA reads TGCGCCAGCAGGCGAGGGTACCGAATTATTGAAAAACTGTTTTTT. Encoded protein: CASRRGYRIIEKLFF.

This sequence joins TRBV11-1 and TRBJ1-1; D uncertain. The V and J ends lost 5 bases and 6 bases respectively, with 19 bases between them. CDR1 SGHAT and CDR2 FQDESV come from the germline V gene (reference sequence). The length of the CDR3 is 15 residues. CDR3 region: CASSHFQASGAEAFF. CDR3 nucleotide sequence: TGTGCCAGCAGCCATTTCCAGGCCAGTGGAGCTGAAGCTTTCTTT.

This clone was seen just once. The V call is TRBV19, the J call TRBJ2-7; D is possibly TRBD1 (6 bases). Trimming pared 10 bases from V and 7 bases from J, leaving 14 bases between. This CDR3 has 11 residues. CDR1 and CDR2 from the germline V gene are LNHDA and SQIVND (reference sequence). CDR3 coding DNA: TGTGCCACACAGGGACGAGCGGAGCAGTACTTC. Translating gives CATQGRAEQYF.

This rearrangement joins TRBV7-3 to TRBJ2-1; 8 bases map to TRBD2. The CDR3 is 13 amino acids. The V and J ends lost 2 bases and 10 bases, in that order; junction bases with no gene match: 4. CDR1 and CDR2 from the germline V gene are SGHTA and FQGTGA. The CDR3 reads CASSLGLADEQFF. The CDR3 nucleotides read TGTGCCAGCAGCTTAGGACTAGCCGACGAGCAGTTCTTC.

The gene calls are TRBV28 and TRBJ2-7, with D perhaps being TRBD1 or TRBD2 (6 bases each). Looked up from germline, CDR1 is MDHEN and CDR2 is SYDVKM. V lost 5 bases to trimming and J lost 0 bases, with 14 bases between them. This CDR3 comprises 15 residues. CDR3 loop: CASSPLGGPSYEQYF. CDR3 sequence (DNA): TGTGCCAGCAGTCCCCTGGGGGGCCCCTCCTACGAGCAGTACTTC.

V usage is TRBV27 and J usage is TRBJ1-2; D may be TRBD1 (5 bases). The CDR3 length is 15 residues. Germline loops: CDR1 MNHEY, CDR2 SMNVEV (reference sequence). V lost 3 bases and J lost 5, with 16 bases in between. The CDR3 coding sequence is TGTGCCAGCAGTTTGGGGGGATCGATGGGGTATGGCTACACCTTC. It codes for CASSLGGSMGYGYTF.

This chain links TRBV2 with TRBJ1-1, with D unresolved. The CDR3 loop spans 12 amino acids. The germline gives CDR1 SNHLY, CDR2 FYNNEI. V lost 0 bases to trimming and J lost 8 bases, with 7 bases between them. The CDR3 coding sequence is TGTGCCAGCAGTGAAGCAACGATCGAAGCTTTCTTT. The encoded protein is CASSEATIEAFF. Full variable domain (missing parts from reference TRBV2 and TRBJ1-1): EPEVTQTPSHQVTQMGQEVILRCVPISNHLYFYWYRQILGQKVEFLVSFYNNEISEKSEIFDDQFSVERPDGSNFTLKIRSTKLEDSAMYFCASSEATIEAFFGQGTRLTVV.

The chain recombines TRBV19 with TRBJ1-2, with D tentatively TRBD1 (6 bases). The germline V gene encodes CDR1 LNHDA and CDR2 SQIVND (reference sequence). V gave up 3 bases and J gave up 6 bases, with 14 bases separating them. The CDR3 contains 14 residues. As DNA, the CDR3 is TGTGCCAGTAGTATTGGGGCCAAGGGGGATGGCTACACCTTC. Its translation: CASSIGAKGDGYTF.

This clone was seen only once. The chain has TRBV28 and TRBJ1-6, with D hard to call. Deletions cut 7 bases from V and 10 bases from J, with 11 bases between. Germline V gives CDR1 MDHEN, CDR2 SYDVKM. The CDR3 totals 12 residues. The CDR3 nucleotides read TGTGCCAGCAATGGGTTGCAATCACCCCTCCACTTT. This codes for CASNGLQSPLHF.

J is TRBJ1-6 and V is TRBV5-6, with D hard to call. Trimming shortened V by 4 bases and J by 9 bases, and 17 bases separated the two germline ends. The germline CDR1 and CDR2 sequences are SGHDT and YYEEEE. The CDR3 is 15 residues long. The CDR3 coding sequence is TGTGCCAGCAGCCTGTGGGGAAGTATGGGTTCACCCCTCCACTTT. Its protein is CASSLWGSMGSPLHF. Looking up the rest from reference TRBV5-6 and TRBJ1-6 gives the full variable domain: DAGVTQSPTHLIKTRGQQVTLRCSPKSGHDTVSWYQQALGQGPQFIFQYYEEEERQRGNFPDRFSGHQFPNYSSELNVNALLLGDSALYLCASSLWGSMGSPLHFGNGTRLTVT.

This clone showed up just once. The V call is TRBV19, the J call TRBJ2-1; D is uncertain. CDR1 LNHDA and CDR2 SQIVND come from the germline V gene (reference sequence). With 2 bases removed from V and 0 bases from J, the gap between germline ends came to 14 bases. The CDR3 length is 17 residues. Written as DNA, the CDR3 is TGTGCCAGTAGTATACCTGGGCAGCCGAGCTCCTACAATGAGCAGTTCTTC. The encoded protein is CASSIPGQPSSYNEQFF.

The chain combines TRBV7-3 with TRBJ2-1; D tentatively reads TRBD1 or TRBD2 (5 bases each). Per the germline V gene, CDR1 is SGHTA and CDR2 is FQGTGA. Trimming removed 0 bases from V and 8 bases from J, with 11 bases in between. The length of the CDR3 is 14 residues. CDR3 amino acids: CASSLTPRGDEQFF. CDR3 coding DNA: TGTGCCAGCAGCTTAACGCCCCGGGGCGATGAGCAGTTCTTC. Supplemented by reference TRBV7-3 and TRBJ2-1, the full variable domain reads GAGVSQTPSNKVTEKGKYVELRCDPISGHTALYWYRQSLGQGPEFLIYFQGTGAADDSGLPNDRFFAVRPEGSVSTLKIQRTERGDSAVYLCASSLTPRGDEQFFGPGTRLTVL.

The chain carries TRBV6-5 and TRBJ2-2; maybe TRBD1 (6 bases). Trimming took 6 bases from V and 4 from J, leaving 12 bases between them. This CDR3 spans 14 amino acids. Germline V gives CDR1 MNHEY, CDR2 SVGAGI. CDR3 sequence: CASRWDKGTGELFF. The CDR3 coding sequence is TGTGCCAGCAGATGGGACAAGGGCACCGGGGAGCTGTTTTTT.